This paragraph covers one T cell receptor (beta chain) sequence. Its target is unknown. This sample was taken from a study of shared clonotypes between healthy human individuals. Study at large: Researchers drew samples from two women and a few men aged 18 to 49. The study, taken as a whole, reports: The authors expected sequencing depth to affect clonotype sharing among donors. The diversity represented, both genetic and in exposure history, was limited by few donors.

The donors were all Caucasian adults (living in Nashville, Tennessee). Repertoires were generated with immunoSEQ multiplex PCR, while TCRdb's copy carries only in-frame clones and drops some. Among hundreds of thousands of clones listed, roughly four fifths were seen once. Germline CDR1 is SGHNT and CDR2 is YYREEE (reference sequence). Trimming took 0 bases from V and 0 from J; bases not matched to a gene: 4. This CDR3 is built from 16 residues. This rearrangement joins TRBV5-4 to TRBJ2-3; 7 bases map to TRBD1. This receptor was identified in a woman aged 40 to 55 in good health. Some clones in this sample may be carry-over from other donors' samples. Sequencing used PBMCs. CDR3 sequence (DNA): TGTGCCAGCAGCTTGGCCCGGGACAGAAGCACAGATACGCAGTATTTT. Encoded protein: CASSLARDRSTDTQYF.